The rows below give T cell receptor beta chains drawn from one sample of a study of Graves' ophthalmopathy and Graves' hyperthyroidism. TCRdb passed the multiplex PCR reads through MiXCR, listing each CDR3 protein once. The table has around 340,000 distinct CDR3 sequences, roughly 17% seen once. Sequencing was done on a sample of peripheral blood. The receptors were gathered from an adult man with Graves' ophthalmopathy. CDR3s include the opening cysteine and the closing phenylalanine or tryptophan.

j_gene | v_gene | CDR3aa
TRBJ1-2 | TRBV6-5 | CASTSWGDRTVYGYTF
TRBJ2-5 | TRBV7-9 | CASSLVGTGQETQYF
TRBJ2-6 | TRBV20-1 | CSAVKGGSGANVLTF
TRBJ1-1 | TRBV2 | CASRTQLNTEAFF
TRBJ2-7 | TRBV6-1 | CASNPAGGPYEQYF
TRBJ1-2 | TRBV13 | CATSDRGRKGGYTF
TRBJ1-5 | TRBV12-5 | CASGFYLSRDRGRLVGQPQHF
TRBJ1-6 | TRBV28 | CASSPGTVNSPLHF
TRBJ1-2 | TRBV4-2 | CASSGPGQGYYGYTF
TRBJ1-1 | TRBV6-1 | CASRTPAEAFF
TRBJ1-1 | TRBV2 | CASSEILLDTEAFF
TRBJ1-5 | TRBV6-1 | CASRDGGHNQPQHF
TRBJ2-7 | TRBV6-1 | CASSFGLAARAYEQYF
TRBJ1-2 | TRBV12-3/TRBV12-4 | CASSLSGVNYGYNF
TRBJ1-1 | TRBV30 | CALTGGWGTEAFF
TRBJ2-7 | TRBV12-3/TRBV12-4 | CATTPSGGADEQYF